The 32 T cell receptor beta chains in this list originate from one sample, sequenced in a study of shared clonotypes between healthy human individuals (TCRdb year 2020). Preparation of the library involved the immunoSEQ multiplex PCR assay. Drawn from immuneACCESS, this table holds only the in-frame rearrangements with V and J called that TCRdb kept. Clones are partly lost; checked studies trace under half to an unresolved V gene and leave the rest unexplained. Counted in this sample were 2 million to 2.5 million clones; 95% of them appeared once. Less than 0.15% of the sample is in the top ten clones. The specimen was naive CD4+ T cells sorted from blood. In light of the paper, this sample's cell subset or site label describes: CD45RA+ positively selected. All receptors come from a man between 18 and 29 years old in good health.

This chain joins TRBV19 and TRBJ2-7; TRBD2 agrees at 11 bases. Germline values: CDR1 LNHDA, CDR2 SQIVND (reference sequence). The CDR3 is 16 residues long. The ends lost 2 bases at V and 2 bases at J; junction bases unmatched: 5. For the CDR3, the DNA is TGTGCCAGTAGTATACAGGGACTAGCGGCTCCCTACGAGCAGTACTTC. It translates to CASSIQGLAAPYEQYF.

In regard to this clone: Distinct nucleotide sequences in the sample also encode this CDR3. The chain recombines TRBV7-9 with TRBJ1-1; possible D gene TRBD1, 6 bases. This CDR3 is 14 amino acids long. Trimming removed 5 bases from V and 0 bases from J, with 10 bases in between. Germline CDR1 is SEHNR and CDR2 is FQNEAQ (reference sequence). CDR3: CASSLGQLNTEAFF. In nucleotides, the CDR3 is TGTGCCAGCAGCCTTGGACAGTTGAACACTGAAGCTTTCTTT.

This sequence joins TRBV10-3 and TRBJ2-1; a possible D gene is TRBD1 (6 bases). V lost 11 bases and J lost 4, with 12 bases in between. This CDR3 contains 12 residues. Germline lookup yields CDR1 ENHRY and CDR2 SYGVKD. The CDR3 here is CASVGQYNEQFF. CDR3 DNA: TGTGCCTCAGTAGGACAGTACAATGAGCAGTTCTTC.

V usage is TRBV10-3 and J usage is TRBJ2-1, with a tentative D call TRBD1 (6 bases). The CDR3 consists of 16 residues. V was clipped by 0 bases and J by 3 bases, with 12 bases between them. Germline loops: CDR1 ENHRY, CDR2 SYGVKD. CDR3 protein: CAISESHGTLYNEQFF. The CDR3 region has the DNA TGTGCCATCAGTGAGTCCCACGGGACACTCTACAATGAGCAGTTCTTC.

Comments on this clone: The sample carries other DNA sequences with the same CDR3. The chain is built from TRBV27 and TRBJ1-5; D remains unclear. This CDR3 is 14 amino acids long. The germline V gene encodes CDR1 MNHEY and CDR2 SMNVEV (reference sequence). Trimming stripped 2 bases from V and 1 base from J, with 6 bases between. Here the CDR3 DNA reads TGTGCCAGCAGTTTAGGTAGGAGCAATCAGCCCCAGCATTTT. Its protein product is CASSLGRSNQPQHF.

The chain employs TRBV5-4 and TRBJ2-1; 13 bases agree with TRBD2. Germline CDR1 reads SGHNT; CDR2 reads YYREEE (reference sequence). The CDR3 length is 17 residues. With 2 bases clipped from V and 4 bases from J, the junction kept 6 bases outside the gene matches. In DNA, the CDR3 is TGTGCCAGCAGCTTTATGAAGGGACTAGCGGGGTACAATGAGCAGTTCTTC. Its protein product is CASSFMKGLAGYNEQFF.

This clone was counted between two and nine times. The chain links TRBV18 to TRBJ1-5; no clear D. In germline, CDR1 is KGHSH, CDR2 LQKENI. V lost 4 bases to trimming and J lost 3 bases, with 7 bases between them. The CDR3 contains 13 residues. CDR3: CASSRENNQPQHF. The CDR3 DNA reads TGTGCCAGCTCACGGGAGAACAATCAGCCCCAGCATTTT.

The V and J genes are TRBV2 and TRBJ2-7; TRBD1 matches 8 bases. The trim removed 10 bases at V and 6 bases at J, leaving 14 bases unmatched. The CDR3 contains 14 residues. Germline CDR1 SNHLY, CDR2 FYNNEI. CDR3 nucleotide sequence: TGTGCCACCAAACTCGGACAGGGAGCCGTCGAGCAGTACTTC. Its protein product is CATKLGQGAVEQYF.

Notes on this clone: Other DNA sequences in the sample encode the same CDR3. The rearrangement joins TRBV5-1 to TRBJ2-7; D gene ambiguous. The CDR3 totals 14 residues. Deletions cut 0 bases from V and 2 bases from J, with 9 bases between. Germline lookup yields CDR1 SGHRS and CDR2 YFSETQ. Here the CDR3 reads CASSLEGSAYEQYF. CDR3 sequence (DNA): TGCGCCAGCAGCTTGGAGGGCAGCGCCTACGAGCAGTACTTC.

The rearrangement uses TRBV6-5 and TRBJ1-2; a possible D gene is TRBD1 (5 bases). Looked up from germline, CDR1 is MNHEY and CDR2 is SVGAGI. V was pared by 6 bases and J by 9 bases, with 20 bases between. CDR3 length: 14 residues. The CDR3, as DNA: TGTGCCAGCAGCAGATGGCTTGAGGGGCGTAGCTACACCTTC. Encoded protein: CASSRWLEGRSYTF.

This chain's CDR3 is CASSPIIGPTNEQFF. CDR3 nucleotide sequence: TGTGCCAGCAGCCCGATAATCGGGCCTACGAATGAGCAGTTCTTC. V and J are TRBV7-3 and TRBJ2-1; no firm D call. The CDR3 extends over 15 amino acids. V gave up 5 bases and J gave up 7 bases, with 18 bases separating them. Germline V CDR1 and CDR2: SGHTA, FQGTGA.

V usage is TRBV6-1 and J usage is TRBJ2-5; 16 nucleotides agree with TRBD2. Germline-derived CDR1 and CDR2 are MNHNS and SASEGT. The V segment lost 8 bases and the J segment 6 bases; nucleotides outside the gene matches: 3. The CDR3 loop spans 14 amino acids. CDR3 region: CASGTSGGAKTQYF. DNA of the CDR3: TGTGCCAGCGGGACTAGCGGGGGGGCGAAGACCCAGTACTTC.

V usage is TRBV28 and J usage is TRBJ2-7, with 7 positions matching TRBD1. The CDR3 length is 16 residues. CDR1 and CDR2 (germline): MDHEN, SYDVKM. The V segment lost 5 bases and the J segment 5 bases; nucleotides outside the gene matches: 15. CDR3 amino acids: CASSTQLTGLVHEQYF. For the CDR3, the DNA is TGTGCCAGCAGTACTCAACTGACAGGGTTAGTCCACGAGCAGTACTTC.

This chain joins TRBV2 and TRBJ1-2; a weak D match, TRBD1 (6 bases). Germline-derived CDR1 and CDR2 are SNHLY and FYNNEI. The CDR3 has 14 residues. V gave up 1 base and J gave up 8 bases, with 14 bases separating them. The CDR3: CASSEDAGAGGYTF. CDR3 bases: TGTGCCAGCAGTGAAGATGCGGGGGCGGGCGGCTACACCTTC.

The chain couples TRBV5-1 to TRBJ1-1; D is unresolved. Trimming pared 0 bases from V and 2 bases from J, leaving 11 bases between. CDR1 SGHRS and CDR2 YFSETQ come from the germline V gene. The CDR3 sequence is 15 residues long. The CDR3 loop is CASSLDVRLNTEAFF. CDR3 sequence (DNA): TGCGCCAGCAGCTTGGACGTCAGACTTAACACTGAAGCTTTCTTT.

The chain combines TRBV6-5 with TRBJ1-1; D call uncertain. The CDR3 is made up of 15 amino acids. V lost 6 bases and J lost 1, with 15 bases in between. Germline CDR1 MNHEY, CDR2 SVGAGI. The CDR3 coding sequence is TGTGCCAGCAGCCCTAATGATTTGGGGAACACTGAAGCTTTCTTT. It is translated as CASSPNDLGNTEAFF.

The V and J genes are TRBV6-1 and TRBJ1-5; D not resolved. The CDR3 runs to 13 residues. The germline CDR1 and CDR2 sequences are MNHNS and SASEGT. V was cut by 7 bases and J by 4 bases, with 11 bases left in between. The DNA of the CDR3 is TGTGCCAGCATTTCAGAGTTGAATCAGCCCCAGCATTTT. Translating it yields CASISELNQPQHF.

J is TRBJ2-7 and V is TRBV6-1, with 7 bases lining up with TRBD2. This CDR3 contains 15 residues. Germline CDR1 and CDR2: MNHNS and SASEGT. Trimming at V came to 7 bases and at J to 3 bases, leaving 12 bases not matched to a gene. The DNA for the CDR3 is TGTGCCAGCACTCTTTTAGGGGAGGGAAGCTACGAGCAGTACTTC. This codes for CASTLLGEGSYEQYF.

The table lists this clone with a count of one. Here the CDR3 DNA reads TGCGCCAGCAGCGGGGGACAGTCCCGTTACGAGCAGTACTTC. This gives the protein CASSGGQSRYEQYF. This chain uses TRBV5-1 with TRBJ2-7; 7 bases align to TRBD1. Trimming cost V 4 bases and J 4 bases; bases outside gene matches: 8. CDR1 and CDR2 (germline): SGHRS, YFSETQ. This CDR3 has 14 residues.

CDR3 amino acids: CASSRQVLKPGELFF. The CDR3 nucleotides read TGTGCCAGCAGCCGACAGGTCCTTAAGCCCGGGGAGCTGTTTTTT. The chain combines TRBV6-5 with TRBJ2-2, with D tentatively TRBD1 (6 bases). The germline V and J ends were trimmed by 6 bases and 6 bases, with 17 bases remaining between them. Per the germline V gene, CDR1 is MNHEY and CDR2 is SVGAGI. The CDR3 is 15 amino acids.

The rearrangement links TRBV28 to TRBJ1-2; the D gene is possibly TRBD1 (6 bases). Deletions cut 6 bases from V and 4 bases from J, with 15 bases between. CDR3 length: 14 amino acids. Germline V gives CDR1 MDHEN, CDR2 SYDVKM. CDR3 coding DNA: TGTGCCAGCAGGTCACAGGGAGTTACCTATGGCTACACCTTC. Amino acid sequence: CASRSQGVTYGYTF.

The sample holds a few counts of this clone. The CDR3, as DNA: TGTGCCAGCAGCCTTTCGGGAGAACCCCAGCATTTT. Protein sequence: CASSLSGEPQHF. V is TRBV7-9 and J is TRBJ1-5; no firm D call. The V gene lost 5 bases and the J gene lost 10 bases, with 12 bases spanning the gap. The length of the CDR3 is 12 residues. Germline values: CDR1 SEHNR, CDR2 FQNEAQ (reference sequence).

Comment on this clone: The sample contains more than one DNA sequence encoding this CDR3. The rearrangement uses TRBV6-1 and TRBJ2-3; TRBD1 matches at 7 bases. V shed 4 bases, J shed 6 bases, and the junction held 4 bases outside the gene matches. The CDR3 spans 13 residues. CDR1 and CDR2 (germline): MNHNS, SASEGT. The CDR3 is CASSVRGGDTQYF. DNA of the CDR3: TGTGCCAGCAGTGTGAGAGGGGGCGATACGCAGTATTTT.

The chain couples TRBV11-2 to TRBJ1-5, with TRBD1 as a possible D gene (5 bases). V gave up 1 base and J gave up 6 bases, with 10 bases separating them. CDR3 length: 14 residues. Germline V gene lookup returns CDR1 SGHAT and CDR2 FQNNGV. The CDR3 bases are TGTGCCAGCAGCTTAGGAGCCGGGGGTCAGCCCCAGCATTTT. This translates into CASSLGAGGQPQHF.

This clone showed up just once. The rearrangement uses TRBV28 and TRBJ1-3, with unresolved D. CDR3 size: 16 residues. CDR1 MDHEN and CDR2 SYDVKM come from the germline V gene. Between the trimmed V and J ends, which lost 7 bases and 0 bases, there was a span of 16 bases. CDR3 bases: TGTGCCAGCAAAACCGGCGGGGAAGTCTCTGGAAACACCATATATTTT. This gives the protein CASKTGGEVSGNTIYF.

The chain uses TRBV6-1 and TRBJ1-4, with D tentatively TRBD1 (6 bases). With 4 bases removed from V and 3 bases from J, the gap between germline ends came to 12 bases. CDR1 is MNHNS and CDR2 is SASEGT in the germline V gene. The length of the CDR3 is 15 residues. The CDR3 region is CASSVGGHSNEKLFF. CDR3 DNA sequence: TGTGCCAGCAGTGTAGGGGGGCATTCTAATGAAAAACTGTTTTTT.

V and J are TRBV6-6 and TRBJ2-5; D is ambiguous. The V end was cut by 8 bases, the J end by 1 base, with 11 bases between. Germline lookup yields CDR1 MNHNY and CDR2 SVGAGI (reference sequence). This CDR3 is built from 13 residues. For the CDR3, the DNA is TGTGCCAGCGGCATTCCACCCCAAGAGACCCAGTACTTC. Translation gives CASGIPPQETQYF.

The chain employs TRBV18 and TRBJ1-1; D unclear. The V gene lost 2 bases and the J gene lost 1 base, with 8 bases spanning the gap. The CDR3 contains 14 residues. The germline V gene has CDR1 KGHSH and CDR2 LQKENI. In nucleotides, the CDR3 is TGTGCCAGCTCACCAAAAGACAAGAACACTGAAGCTTTCTTT. It yields the protein CASSPKDKNTEAFF.

The gene calls are TRBV6-6 and TRBJ2-1, with unresolved D. The germline CDR1 and CDR2 sequences are MNHNY and SVGAGI (reference sequence). This CDR3 is 12 amino acids long. The V gene lost 0 bases and the J gene lost 8 bases, with 5 bases spanning the gap. The CDR3 nucleotides are TGTGCCAGCAGTTACTCTTCGGATGAGCAGTTCTTC. Its translation: CASSYSSDEQFF.

This chain uses TRBV5-1 with TRBJ1-3; D might be TRBD1 (5 bases). Trimming stripped 4 bases from V and 0 bases from J, with 17 bases between. Germline V lookup: CDR1 SGHRS, CDR2 YFSETQ. This CDR3 spans 17 amino acids. The CDR3, as DNA: TGCGCCAGCAGCGCGGGGGAGGTCGGATCCTCTGGAAACACCATATATTTT. Its protein product is CASSAGEVGSSGNTIYF.

The rearrangement links TRBV5-6 to TRBJ2-3, with D hard to call. Germline CDR1 and CDR2: SGHDT and YYEEEE. V was trimmed by 4 bases and J by 2 bases, leaving 14 bases between them. The CDR3 is 15 residues long. The DNA of the CDR3 is TGTGCCAGCAGCCGTACCCTACCAACCACAGATACGCAGTATTTT. This translates into CASSRTLPTTDTQYF.

This sequence joins TRBV6-5 and TRBJ2-3, with a weak D call TRBD1 (5 bases). This CDR3 is 12 amino acids long. With 7 bases removed from V and 8 bases from J, the gap between germline ends came to 13 bases. Germline-derived CDR1 and CDR2 are MNHEY and SVGAGI. CDR3 DNA: TGTGCCAGCACTGAAGGGGATGGTACGCAGTATTTT. This codes for CASTEGDGTQYF.